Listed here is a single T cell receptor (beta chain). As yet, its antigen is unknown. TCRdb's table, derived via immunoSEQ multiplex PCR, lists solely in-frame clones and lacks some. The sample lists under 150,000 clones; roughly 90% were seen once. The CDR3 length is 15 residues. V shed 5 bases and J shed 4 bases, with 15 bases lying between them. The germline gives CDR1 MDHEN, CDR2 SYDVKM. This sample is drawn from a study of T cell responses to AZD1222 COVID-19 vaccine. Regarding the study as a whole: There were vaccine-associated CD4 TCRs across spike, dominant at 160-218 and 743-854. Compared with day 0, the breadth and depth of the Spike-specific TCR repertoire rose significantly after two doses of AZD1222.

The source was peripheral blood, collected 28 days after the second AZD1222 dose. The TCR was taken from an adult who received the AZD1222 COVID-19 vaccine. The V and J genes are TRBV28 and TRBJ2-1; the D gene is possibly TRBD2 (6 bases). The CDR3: CASSGSGAGYNEQFF. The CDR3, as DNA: TGTGCCAGCAGTGGTAGCGGAGCCGGATACAATGAGCAGTTCTTC.